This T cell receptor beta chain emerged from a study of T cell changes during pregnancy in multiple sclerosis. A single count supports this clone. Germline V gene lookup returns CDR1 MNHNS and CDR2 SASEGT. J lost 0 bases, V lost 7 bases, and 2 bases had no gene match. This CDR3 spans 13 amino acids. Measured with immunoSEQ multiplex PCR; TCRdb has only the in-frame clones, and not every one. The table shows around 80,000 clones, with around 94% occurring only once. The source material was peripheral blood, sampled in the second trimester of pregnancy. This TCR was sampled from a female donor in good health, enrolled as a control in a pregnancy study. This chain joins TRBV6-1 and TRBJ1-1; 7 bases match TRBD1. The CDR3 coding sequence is TGTGCCAGCACGACAGGGATGAACACTGAAGCTTTCTTT. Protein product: CASTTGMNTEAFF.